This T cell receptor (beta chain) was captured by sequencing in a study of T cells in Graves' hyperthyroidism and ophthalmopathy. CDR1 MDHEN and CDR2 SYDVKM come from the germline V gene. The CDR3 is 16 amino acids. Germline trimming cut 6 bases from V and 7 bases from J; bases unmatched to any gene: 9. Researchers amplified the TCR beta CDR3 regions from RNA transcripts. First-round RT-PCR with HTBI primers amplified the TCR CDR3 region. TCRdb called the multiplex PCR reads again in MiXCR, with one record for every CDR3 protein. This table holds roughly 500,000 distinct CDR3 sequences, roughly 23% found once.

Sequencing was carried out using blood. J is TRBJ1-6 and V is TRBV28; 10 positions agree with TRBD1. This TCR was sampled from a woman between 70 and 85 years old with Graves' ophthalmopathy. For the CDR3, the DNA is TGTGCCAGCAGCGATCCTTCGGGACAGGGGAATTCACCCCTCCACTTT. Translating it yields CASSDPSGQGNSPLHF.